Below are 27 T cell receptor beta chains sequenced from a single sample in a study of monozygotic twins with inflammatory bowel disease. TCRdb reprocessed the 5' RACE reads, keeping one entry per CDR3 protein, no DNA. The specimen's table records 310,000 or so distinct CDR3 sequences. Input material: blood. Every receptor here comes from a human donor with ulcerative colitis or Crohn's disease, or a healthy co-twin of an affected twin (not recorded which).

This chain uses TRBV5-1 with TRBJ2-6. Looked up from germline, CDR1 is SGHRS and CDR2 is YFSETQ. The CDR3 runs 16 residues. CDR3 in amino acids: CASSLGRDSGANVLTF. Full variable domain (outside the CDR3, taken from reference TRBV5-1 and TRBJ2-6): KAGVTQTPRYLIKTRGQQVTLSCSPISGHRSVSWYQQTPGQGLQFLFEYFSETQRNKGNFPGRFSGRQFSNSRSEMNVSTLELGDSALYLCASSLGRDSGANVLTFGAGSRLTVL.

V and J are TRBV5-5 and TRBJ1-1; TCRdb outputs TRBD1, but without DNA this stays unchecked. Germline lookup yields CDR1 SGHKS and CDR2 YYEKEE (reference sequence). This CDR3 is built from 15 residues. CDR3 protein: CASSNTGTGDTEAFF.

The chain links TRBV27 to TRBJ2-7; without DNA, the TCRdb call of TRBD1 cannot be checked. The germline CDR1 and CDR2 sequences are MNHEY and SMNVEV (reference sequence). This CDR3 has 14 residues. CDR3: CASARTGMEYEQYF.

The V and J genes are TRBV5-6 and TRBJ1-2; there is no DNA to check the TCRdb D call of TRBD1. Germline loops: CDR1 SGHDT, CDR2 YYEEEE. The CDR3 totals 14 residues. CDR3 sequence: CASRRQGRNYGYTF. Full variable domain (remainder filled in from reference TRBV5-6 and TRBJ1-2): DAGVTQSPTHLIKTRGQQVTLRCSPKSGHDTVSWYQQALGQGPQFIFQYYEEEERQRGNFPDRFSGHQFPNYSSELNVNALLLGDSALYLCASRRQGRNYGYTFGSGTRLTVV.

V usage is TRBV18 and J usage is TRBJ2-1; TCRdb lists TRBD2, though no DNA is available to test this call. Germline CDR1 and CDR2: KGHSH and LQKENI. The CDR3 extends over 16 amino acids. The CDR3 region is CASSHGTSDSYNEQFF.

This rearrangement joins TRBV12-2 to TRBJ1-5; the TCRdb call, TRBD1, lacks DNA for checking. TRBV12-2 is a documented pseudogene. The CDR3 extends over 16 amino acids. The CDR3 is CASRAGGRGFNQPQHF.

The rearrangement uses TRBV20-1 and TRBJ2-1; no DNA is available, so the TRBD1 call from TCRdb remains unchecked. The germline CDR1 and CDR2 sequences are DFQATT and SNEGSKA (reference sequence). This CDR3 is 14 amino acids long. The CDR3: CSAPDREMRYEQFF.

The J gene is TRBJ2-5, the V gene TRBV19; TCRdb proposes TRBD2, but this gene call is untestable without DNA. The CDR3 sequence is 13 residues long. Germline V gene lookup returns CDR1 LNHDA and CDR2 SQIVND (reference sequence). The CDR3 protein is CASSGTAWSAQYF.

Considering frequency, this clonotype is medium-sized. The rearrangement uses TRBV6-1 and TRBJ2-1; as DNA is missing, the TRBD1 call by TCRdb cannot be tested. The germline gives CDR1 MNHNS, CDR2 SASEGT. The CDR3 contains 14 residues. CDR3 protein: CASSKEGTQNEQFF.

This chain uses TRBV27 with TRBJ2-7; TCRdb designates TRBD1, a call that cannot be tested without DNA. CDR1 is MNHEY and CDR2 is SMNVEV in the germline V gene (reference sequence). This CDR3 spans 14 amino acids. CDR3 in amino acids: CASNNPGPLYEQYF.

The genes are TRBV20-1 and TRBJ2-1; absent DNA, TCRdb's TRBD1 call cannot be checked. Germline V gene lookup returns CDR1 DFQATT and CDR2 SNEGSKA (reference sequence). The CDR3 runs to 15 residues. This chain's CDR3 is CSAKFAGTVYNEQFF.

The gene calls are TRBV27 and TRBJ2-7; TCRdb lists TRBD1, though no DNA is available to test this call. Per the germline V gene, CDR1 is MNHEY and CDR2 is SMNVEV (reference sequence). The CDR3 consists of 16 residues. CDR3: CASSTPRGQGQYEQYF.

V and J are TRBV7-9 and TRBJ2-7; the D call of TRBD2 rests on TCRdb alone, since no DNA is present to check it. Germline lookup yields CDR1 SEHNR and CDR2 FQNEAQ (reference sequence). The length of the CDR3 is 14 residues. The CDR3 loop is CASSLNQEGDEQYF.

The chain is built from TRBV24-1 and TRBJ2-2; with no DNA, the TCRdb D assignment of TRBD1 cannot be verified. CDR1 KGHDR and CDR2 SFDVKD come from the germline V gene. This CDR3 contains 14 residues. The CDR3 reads CATSDQGSLGELFF.

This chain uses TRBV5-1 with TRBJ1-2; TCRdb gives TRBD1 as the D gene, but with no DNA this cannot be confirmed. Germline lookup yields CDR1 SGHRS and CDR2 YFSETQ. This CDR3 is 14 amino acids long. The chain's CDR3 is CASSLSTGYYGYTF.

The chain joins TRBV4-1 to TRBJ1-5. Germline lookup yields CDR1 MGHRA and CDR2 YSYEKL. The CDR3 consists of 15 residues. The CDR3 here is CASSQASLGNQPQHF.

CDR3: CASRKGFQPQHF. The J gene is TRBJ1-5, the V gene TRBV12-3 or TRBV12-4. The CDR3 contains 12 residues.

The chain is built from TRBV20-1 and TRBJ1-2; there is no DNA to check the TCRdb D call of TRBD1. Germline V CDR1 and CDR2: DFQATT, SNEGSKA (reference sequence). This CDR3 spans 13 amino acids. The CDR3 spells CSAPPKGSYGYTF.

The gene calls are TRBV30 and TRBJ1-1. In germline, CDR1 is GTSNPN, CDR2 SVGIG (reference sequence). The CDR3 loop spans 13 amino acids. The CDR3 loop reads CAWASSENTEAFF.

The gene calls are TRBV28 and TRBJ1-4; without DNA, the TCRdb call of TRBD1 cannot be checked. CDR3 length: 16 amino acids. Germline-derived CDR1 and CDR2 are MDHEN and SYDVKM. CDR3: CASSSLSPGHGEQLFF. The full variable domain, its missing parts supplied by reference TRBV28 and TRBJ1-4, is DVKVTQSSRYLVKRTGEKVFLECVQDMDHENMFWYRQDPGLGLRLIYFSYDVKMKEKGDIPEGYSVSREKKERFSLILESASTNQTSMYLCASSSLSPGHGEQLFFGSGTQLSVL.

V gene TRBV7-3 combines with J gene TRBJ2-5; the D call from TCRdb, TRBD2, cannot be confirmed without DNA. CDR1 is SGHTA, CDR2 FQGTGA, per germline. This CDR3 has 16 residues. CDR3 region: CASSPMGLAGKETQYF.

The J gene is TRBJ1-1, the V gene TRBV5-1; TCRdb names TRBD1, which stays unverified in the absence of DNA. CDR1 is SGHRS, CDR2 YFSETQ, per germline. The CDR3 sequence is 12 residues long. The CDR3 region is CASSLAGESGFF. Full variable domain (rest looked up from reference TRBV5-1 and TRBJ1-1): KAGVTQTPRYLIKTRGQQVTLSCSPISGHRSVSWYQQTPGQGLQFLFEYFSETQRNKGNFPGRFSGRQFSNSRSEMNVSTLELGDSALYLCASSLAGESGFFGQGTRLTVV.

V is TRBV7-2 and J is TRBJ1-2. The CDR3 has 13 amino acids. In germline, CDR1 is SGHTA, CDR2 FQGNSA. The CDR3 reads CASSEQGRGGYTF.

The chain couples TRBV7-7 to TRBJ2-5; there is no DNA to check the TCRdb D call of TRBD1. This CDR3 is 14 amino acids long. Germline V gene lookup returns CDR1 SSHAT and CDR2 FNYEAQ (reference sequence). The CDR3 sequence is CASSLVGDRETQYF.

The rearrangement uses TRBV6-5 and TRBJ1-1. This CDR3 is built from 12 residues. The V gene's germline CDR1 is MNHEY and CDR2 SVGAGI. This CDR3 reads CASSYRGEKAFF.

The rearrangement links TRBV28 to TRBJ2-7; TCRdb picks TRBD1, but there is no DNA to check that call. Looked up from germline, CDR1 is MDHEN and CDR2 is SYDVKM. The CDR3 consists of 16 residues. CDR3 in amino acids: CASRNPYPGARGKQYF.

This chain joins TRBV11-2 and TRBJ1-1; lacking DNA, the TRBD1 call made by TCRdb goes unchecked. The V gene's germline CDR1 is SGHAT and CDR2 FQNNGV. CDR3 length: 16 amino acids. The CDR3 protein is CASRITGQPLNTEAFF. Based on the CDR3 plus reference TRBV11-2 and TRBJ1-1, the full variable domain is EAGVAQSPRYKIIEKRQSVAFWCNPISGHATLYWYQQILGQGPKLLIQFQNNGVVDDSQLPKDRFSAERLKGVDSTLKIQPAKLEDSAVYLCASRITGQPLNTEAFFGQGTRLTVV.